This T cell receptor (beta chain) came from a study of blood T cell repertoires in COVID-19. Donors of Cohort 3 who recovered were those that had two negative PCRs, clearance, or symptom resolution. Per the original methods: Estimation of nucleated cell counts relied on the amplification of reference gene primers. The assay was immunoSEQ multiplex PCR, and TCRdb's table has in-frame clones only and misses some. Clone size and V and J calls were adopted from that table, with D and trimming inferred from the DNA. The table shows 220,000 or so clones, with roughly 84% occurring only once. V was trimmed by 2 bases and J by 2 bases, leaving 10 bases between them. Germline assignment: CDR1 MNHEY and CDR2 SMNVEV (reference sequence). The CDR3 is 14 amino acids.

The receptor's source is a middle-aged woman who had recovered from COVID-19. Sequenced material: PBMCs or T cells enriched from blood (not recorded which). The chain has TRBV27 and TRBJ2-7, with a tentative D call TRBD2 (6 bases). The CDR3 region has the DNA TGTGCCAGCAGTTTAGACGGAGGGACCTACGAGCAGTACTTC. Protein: CASSLDGGTYEQYF.